Listed here is a single TCR beta chain. The sample originates from a study of cytomegalovirus exposure and HLA in healthy donors. It was with 60 Vbeta and 13 Jbeta primers that the PCR ran. This table comes from immunoSEQ multiplex PCR, and its TCRdb copy is limited to in-frame clones, with some not included. The table shows more than 110,000 clones, with around 80% occurring only once. Germline-derived CDR1 and CDR2 are LNHDA and SQIVND (reference sequence). The CDR3 runs 13 residues. The V gene end was trimmed by 11 bases and the J gene end by 2 bases; junction bases not matched to a gene: 8. Sequencing used PBMCs. This receptor was taken from a male donor in good health and CMV-seronegative. This chain joins TRBV19 and TRBJ2-7; 8 bases line up with TRBD1. The CDR3 is CASADRVTYEQYF. CDR3 bases: TGTGCCTCGGCGGACAGGGTTACCTACGAGCAGTACTTC.